The sequence of this T cell receptor (beta chain) was determined in a study of graft-versus-host responses after intestinal transplantation. TCRdb keeps only in-frame clones here, not all; method: immunoSEQ multiplex PCR. The sample lists more than 65,000 clones, over 75% occurring once. Germline V gene sequence: CDR1 LNHNV, CDR2 YYDKDF (reference sequence). This CDR3 spans 20 amino acids. V was clipped by 0 bases and J by 1 base, with 19 bases between them. Of note for this clone: Its antigen remains unidentified.

The gene calls are TRBV15 and TRBJ2-6, with D perhaps matching TRBD1 (5 bases). This TCR came from a human donor who was the organ donor for an intestinal transplant. The input for sequencing was unstimulated CD4+ T cells sorted from spleen or lymph node cells, taken before transplant. The CDR3 DNA reads TGTGCCACCAGCAGAGATAGCAGGGCAGACCTGAGTTCTGGGGCCAACGTCCTGACTTTC. Translated, it gives CATSRDSRADLSSGANVLTF.